Shown below are 17 T cell receptor beta chains from a single sample sequenced in a study of blood T cell repertoires in COVID-19. Produced via immunoSEQ multiplex PCR; TCRdb's table is partial and in-frame only. The table lists about 260,000 clones, 75% to 90% of them singletons. Source material: PBMCs or T cells enriched from blood (not recorded which). Every receptor here comes from a man in his forties or fifties who had been exposed to COVID-19.

This clone has a handful of counts. This chain uses TRBV5-1 with TRBJ2-7; D is unclear. V was cut by 1 base and J by 3 bases, with 11 bases left in between. The germline V gene encodes CDR1 SGHRS and CDR2 YFSETQ. This CDR3 region has 14 residues. CDR3 DNA sequence: TGCGCCAGCAGCTTGCGTGACGGAGACTACGAGCAGTACTTC. Translation gives CASSLRDGDYEQYF.

This clone was seen only once. The chain's CDR3 is CASSHEDNYEQYV. For the CDR3, the DNA is TGTGCCAGCAGCCATGAGGACAACTACGAGCAGTACGTC. The chain joins TRBV14 to TRBJ2-7, with D tentatively TRBD1 (5 bases). Trimming left V 3 bases short and J 3 bases short, with 9 bases between. The CDR3 spans 13 residues. Germline V gene lookup returns CDR1 SGHDN and CDR2 FVKESK.

The CDR3 protein is CASRLDRVYTGELFF. CDR3 nucleotides: TGCGCCAGCAGGCTGGACAGGGTGTACACCGGGGAGCTGTTTTTT. This chain connects TRBV10-2 to TRBJ2-2, with 8 bases fitting TRBD1. CDR3 length: 15 amino acids. Unmatched junction bases numbered 6, after V lost 6 bases and J lost 3 bases. Germline CDR1 is WSHSY and CDR2 is SAAADI.

The gene calls are TRBV19 and TRBJ2-2, with D hard to call. CDR3 length equals 14 residues. Trimming shortened V by 6 bases and J by 5 bases, and 13 bases separated the two germline ends. Germline V lookup: CDR1 LNHDA, CDR2 SQIVND (reference sequence). CDR3 nucleotides: TGTGCCAGTAGACCACTCGGAGAAACCGGGGAGCTGTTTTTT. This gives the protein CASRPLGETGELFF.

The DNA for the CDR3 is TGTGCCAGCAGCCCGCGGAGGGTCGGGACTGAAGCTTTCTTT. Translation: CASSPRRVGTEAFF. The chain has TRBV5-4 and TRBJ1-1; D gene unclear. The V gene's germline CDR1 is SGHNT and CDR2 YYREEE (reference sequence). The CDR3 is 14 amino acids. Trimming cost V 4 bases and J 5 bases, with 15 bases left between them.

The chain is built from TRBV19 and TRBJ1-2; the D gene is possibly TRBD1 (5 bases). The germline V gene has CDR1 LNHDA and CDR2 SQIVND (reference sequence). The CDR3 covers 16 residues. V was shortened by 7 bases and J by 0 bases, with 18 bases between the two germline ends. CDR3 sequence (DNA): TGTGCCAGTACCTGGGACTATCTAGGAGCTAACTATGGCTACACCTTC. Amino acids: CASTWDYLGANYGYTF.

The chain has TRBV5-6 and TRBJ2-7, with D possibly being TRBD1 (6 bases). V gave up 4 bases and J gave up 4 bases, with 9 bases separating them. The CDR3 consists of 12 residues. In germline, CDR1 is SGHDT, CDR2 YYEEEE. This CDR3 is CASSQTGYEQYV. For the CDR3, the DNA is TGTGCCAGCAGCCAGACAGGATACGAGCAGTACGTC.

The chain combines TRBV15 with TRBJ2-1, with 7 bases that match TRBD1. The trim removed 4 bases at V and 6 bases at J, leaving 3 bases unmatched. The germline V gene encodes CDR1 LNHNV and CDR2 YYDKDF (reference sequence). The CDR3 is 13 residues long. CDR3 sequence: CATSIRDSNEQFF. CDR3 nucleotides: TGTGCCACCAGCATCCGGGACAGCAATGAGCAGTTCTTC. The entire variable domain, with the rest obtained from reference TRBV15 and TRBJ2-1, is as follows: DAMVIQNPRYQVTQFGKPVTLSCSQTLNHNVMYWYQQKSSQAPKLLFHYYDKDFNNEADTPDNFQSRRPNTSFCFLDIRSPGLGDTAMYLCATSIRDSNEQFFGPGTRLTVL.

The genes are TRBV2 and TRBJ1-1, with 8 bases matching TRBD1. The CDR3 length is 14 residues. V was pared by 6 bases and J by 0 bases, with 3 bases of the junction left unmatched. In germline, CDR1 is SNHLY, CDR2 FYNNEI. In DNA, the CDR3 is TGTGCCAGCAGATTACAGGGGGTGAACACTGAAGCTTTCTTT. Translation gives CASRLQGVNTEAFF.

V and J are TRBV6-5 and TRBJ2-1, with 8 bases lining up with TRBD2. Trimming at V came to 4 bases and at J to 7 bases, leaving 12 bases not matched to a gene. Germline V CDR1 and CDR2: MNHEY, SVGAGI. This CDR3 is built from 16 residues. In nucleotides, the CDR3 is TGTGCCAGCAGTTCCGAGGTCGGGAGGGCCCGGAATGAGCAGTTCTTC. Residues: CASSSEVGRARNEQFF.

The chain carries TRBV9 and TRBJ2-7; the D gene is possibly TRBD1 (6 bases). CDR1 SGDLS and CDR2 YYNGEE come from the germline V gene. CDR3 length equals 15 residues. V was shortened by 2 bases and J by 2 bases, with 14 bases between the two germline ends. CDR3 coding DNA: TGTGCCAGCAGCGTGGGGGCAGGGAGCACCTACGAGCAGTACGTC. Protein sequence: CASSVGAGSTYEQYV.

The rearrangement uses TRBV10-3 and TRBJ2-5; 7 bases map to TRBD1. Germline V gene lookup returns CDR1 ENHRY and CDR2 SYGVKD. J was trimmed by 2 bases and V by 1 base; bases with no gene match: 13. The CDR3 totals 18 residues. CDR3 sequence (DNA): TGTGCCATCAGTGAGTGGATAGGACAGGAGAAGGGACAAGAGACCCAGTACTTC. Encoded protein: CAISEWIGQEKGQETQYF.

V is TRBV28 and J is TRBJ2-5; possibly TRBD1 for D (6 bases). V dropped 4 bases and J dropped 5 bases, with 20 bases sitting between them. The CDR3 has 16 amino acids. Germline values: CDR1 MDHEN, CDR2 SYDVKM. CDR3 protein: CASSSSQGAQEETQYF. In nucleotides, the CDR3 is TGTGCCAGCAGTTCTTCACAGGGTGCCCAGGAGGAGACCCAGTACTTC. The full variable domain, its missing parts supplied by reference TRBV28 and TRBJ2-5, is DVKVTQSSRYLVKRTGEKVFLECVQDMDHENMFWYRQDPGLGLRLIYFSYDVKMKEKGDIPEGYSVSREKKERFSLILESASTNQTSMYLCASSSSQGAQEETQYFGPGTRLLVL.

V usage is TRBV27 and J usage is TRBJ1-3; perhaps TRBD1 as D (6 bases). Germline lookup yields CDR1 MNHEY and CDR2 SMNVEV (reference sequence). V was pared by 4 bases and J by 4 bases, with 14 bases between. The CDR3 is 15 residues long. CDR3 loop: CASSSMSQGGNTIYF. CDR3 nucleotides: TGTGCCAGCAGTTCGATGTCACAGGGAGGAAACACCATATATTTT.

The rearrangement joins TRBV10-3 to TRBJ2-7; 7 bases map to TRBD2. The CDR3 length is 14 residues. V trimming: 3 bases; J trimming: 3 bases; junction bases outside the gene matches: 5. Germline assignment: CDR1 ENHRY and CDR2 SYGVKD. The chain's CDR3 is CAISDGLVGYEQYV. The CDR3 coding sequence is TGTGCCATCAGTGATGGACTAGTTGGCTACGAGCAGTACGTC.

CDR3 sequence (DNA): TGTGCCAGCAGCCCTTCCCGGCGGCTCTACGAGCAGTACGTC. It encodes CASSPSRRLYEQYV. This chain links TRBV7-8 with TRBJ2-7; D is unresolved. The V gene's germline CDR1 is SGHVS and CDR2 FQNEAQ. V lost 5 bases and J lost 3, with 14 bases in between. The CDR3 sequence is 14 residues long.

This clone was seen more than once but under ten times. The rearrangement links TRBV7-9 to TRBJ2-2; the match to TRBD2 covers 10 bases. Germline CDR1 reads SEHNR; CDR2 reads FQNEAQ (reference sequence). This CDR3 spans 16 amino acids. V lost 2 bases, J lost 7 bases, and 7 bases stayed unmatched. The CDR3 spells CASSLSGRAQDGELFF. The DNA for the CDR3 is TGTGCCAGCAGCTTAAGCGGGAGGGCCCAGGACGGGGAGCTGTTTTTT. The variable domain in full, completed from reference TRBV7-9 and TRBJ2-2, reads DTGVSQNPRHKITKRGQNVTFRCDPISEHNRLYWYRQTLGQGPEFLTYFQNEAQLEKSRLLSDRFSAERPKGSFSTLEIQRTEQGDSAMYLCASSLSGRAQDGELFFGEGSRLTVL.